This T cell receptor beta chain was captured in a study of HIV-infected patients and healthy controls. This clonotype was counted many times. Roughly three months, about 14 weeks, into antiretroviral therapy, follow-up blood was collected. The repertoire came from unfractionated whole blood and reflected all unsorted peripheral T cells. About 550 ng RNA was reverse transcribed with alpha and beta constant-region primers. Alpha and beta chain libraries were made separately by chain-specific third strand synthesis with multiplexing indices. TCRdb independently ran MiXCR on the 5' RACE reads; one entry per CDR3 protein. The sample lists fewer than 20,000 distinct CDR3 sequences; about 8.5% were seen once. In germline, CDR1 is SGHTA, CDR2 FQGTGA. J gave up 5 bases and V 5 bases, and 4 bases lay outside the gene matches. CDR3 size: 13 residues.

The receptor was isolated from an adult with HIV infection. Here the sequenced sample was blood, taken during antiretroviral therapy. The chain has TRBV7-3 and TRBJ1-1; 8 nucleotides line up with TRBD1. The CDR3 protein is CASSLTGVTEAFF. DNA of the CDR3: TGTGCCAGCAGCCTGACAGGGGTGACTGAAGCTTTCTTT.